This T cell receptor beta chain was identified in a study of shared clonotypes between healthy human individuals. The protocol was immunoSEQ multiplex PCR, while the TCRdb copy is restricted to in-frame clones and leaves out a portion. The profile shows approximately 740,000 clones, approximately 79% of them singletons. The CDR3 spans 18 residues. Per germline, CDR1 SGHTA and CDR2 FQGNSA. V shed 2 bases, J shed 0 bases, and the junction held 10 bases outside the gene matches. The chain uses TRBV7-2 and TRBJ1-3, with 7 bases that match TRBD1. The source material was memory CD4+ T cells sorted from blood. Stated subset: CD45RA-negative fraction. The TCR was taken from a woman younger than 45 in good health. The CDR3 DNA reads TGTGCCAGCAGCTTACGTCCCGGGACAGCAAACTCTGGAAACACCATATATTTT. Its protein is CASSLRPGTANSGNTIYF.